This T cell receptor (beta chain) appears in the sequencing data of a study of T cells in Graves' hyperthyroidism and ophthalmopathy. TCR beta CDR3 region amplification was performed from RNA transcripts. TCR CDR3 regions were first amplified by RT-PCR with HTBI primers. Each CDR3 protein is one row after TCRdb ran MiXCR on the multiplex PCR reads. The sample carries about 290,000 distinct CDR3 sequences, approximately 15% recorded once. This clonotype has just a few counts. Germline lookup yields CDR1 MNHEY and CDR2 SMNVEV (reference sequence). The CDR3 sequence is 15 residues long. The V gene lost 4 bases and the J gene lost 0 bases, with 7 bases spanning the gap.

The rearrangement links TRBV27 to TRBJ2-6; no definite D call. The sequenced sample was blood. The receptor was isolated from a woman aged 55-70 years with Graves' ophthalmopathy. The CDR3 sequence: CASSYGFSGANVLTF. The CDR3 nucleotides read TGTGCCAGCAGTTACGGATTCTCTGGGGCCAACGTCCTGACTTTC.